The rows below give T cell receptor beta chains drawn from one sample of a study of T cells in Graves' hyperthyroidism and ophthalmopathy. One entry per CDR3 protein results from TCRdb running MiXCR on the multiplex PCR reads. The data show about 610,000 distinct CDR3 sequences, under 15% seen once. The specimen sequenced was blood. The source of these receptors is a woman aged 40 to 49 with Graves' ophthalmopathy. CDR3s leave out the opening cysteine and the closing phenylalanine or tryptophan. Fields, in order: CDR3 protein, clone size, V gene. A row's size may be missing; if present it is once, few, many or a size class.

ASTLGGTEAF	many	TRBV12-3/TRBV12-4
ASSLAVFSYEQY	.	TRBV5-1
SVGMGLGYEQY	.	TRBV29-1
ASIGGAWELF	many	TRBV6-2/TRBV6-3
ASSDDRGAYEQY	many	TRBV25-1
ASRAPGTGTSYEQY	many	TRBV6-1
ASSPIAGANVLT	many	TRBV28
ASSSGQGAREQY	many	TRBV5-4
ASSQDLGLWRLDEQF	.	TRBV4-1
ASEGTGGYEQY	.	TRBV6-1
ASSGRQMLNTEAF	many	TRBV13
ASSFGPLLTMNTEAF	.	TRBV11-1
ASRAFNTGELF	.	TRBV19
ASREREAETQY	many	TRBV5-1
ASSDRGRSDTQY	few	TRBV6-1
ASSQDLLENTEAF	many	TRBV4-2
ASSSQGWDGYT	many	TRBV2
ASSRIGTQY	.	TRBV12-3/TRBV12-4
ASSTWTGEAF	.	TRBV5-4
ASSVSPQEMNTEAF	.	TRBV12-3/TRBV12-4
ASMGAPGLAVYEQC	many	TRBV6-5
ASSPPGGHRDTQY	.	TRBV6-1
ASSPRTALSSGNTIY	few	TRBV18
ASSIDPLAGSFAEAF	many	TRBV19
ATSTYNRDGTDTQY	few	TRBV15
SARVGALGGSRTGELF	many	TRBV20-1
ASSGEGVFSYEQY	.	TRBV11-3